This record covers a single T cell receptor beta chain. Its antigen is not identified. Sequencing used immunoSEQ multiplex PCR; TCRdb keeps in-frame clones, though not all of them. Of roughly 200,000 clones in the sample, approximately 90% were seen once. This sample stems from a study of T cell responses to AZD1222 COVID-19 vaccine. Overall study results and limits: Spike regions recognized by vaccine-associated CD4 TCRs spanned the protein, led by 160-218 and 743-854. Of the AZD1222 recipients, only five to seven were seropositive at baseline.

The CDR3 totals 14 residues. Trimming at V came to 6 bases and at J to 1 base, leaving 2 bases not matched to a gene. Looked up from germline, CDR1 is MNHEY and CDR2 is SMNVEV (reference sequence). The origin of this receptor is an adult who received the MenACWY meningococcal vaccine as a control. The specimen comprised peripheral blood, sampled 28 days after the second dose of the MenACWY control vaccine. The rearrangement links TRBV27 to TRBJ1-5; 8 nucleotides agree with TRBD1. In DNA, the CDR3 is TGTGCCAGCAGGACAGGGGCGAGCAATCAGCCCCAGCATTTT. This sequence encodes CASRTGASNQPQHF.